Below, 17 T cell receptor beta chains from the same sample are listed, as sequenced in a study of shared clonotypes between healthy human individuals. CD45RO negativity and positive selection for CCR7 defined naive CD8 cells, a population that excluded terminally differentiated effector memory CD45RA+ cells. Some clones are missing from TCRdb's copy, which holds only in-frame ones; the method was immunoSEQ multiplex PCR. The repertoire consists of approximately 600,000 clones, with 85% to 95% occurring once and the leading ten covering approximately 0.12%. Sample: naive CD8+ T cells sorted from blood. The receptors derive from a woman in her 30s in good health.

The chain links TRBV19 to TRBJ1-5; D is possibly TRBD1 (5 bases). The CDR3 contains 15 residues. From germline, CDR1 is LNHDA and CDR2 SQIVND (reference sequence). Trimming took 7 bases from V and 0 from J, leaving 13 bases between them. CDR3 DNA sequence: TGTGCCAGTAACCGGGACCACCTTAGCAATCAGCCCCAGCATTTT. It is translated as CASNRDHLSNQPQHF.

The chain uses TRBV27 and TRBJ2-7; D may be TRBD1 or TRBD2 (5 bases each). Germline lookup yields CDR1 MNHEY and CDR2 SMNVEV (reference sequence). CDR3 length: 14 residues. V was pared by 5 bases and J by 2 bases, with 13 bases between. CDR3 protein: CASSTTGRAYEQYF. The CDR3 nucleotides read TGTGCCAGCAGTACGACGGGACGCGCCTACGAGCAGTACTTC.

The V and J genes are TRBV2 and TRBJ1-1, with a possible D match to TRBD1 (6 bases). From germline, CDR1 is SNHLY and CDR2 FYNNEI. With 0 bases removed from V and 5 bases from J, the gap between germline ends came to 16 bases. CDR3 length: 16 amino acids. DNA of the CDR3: TGTGCCAGCAGTGAAGCGCACCAGGGGTTTCGGACTGAAGCTTTCTTT. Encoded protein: CASSEAHQGFRTEAFF.

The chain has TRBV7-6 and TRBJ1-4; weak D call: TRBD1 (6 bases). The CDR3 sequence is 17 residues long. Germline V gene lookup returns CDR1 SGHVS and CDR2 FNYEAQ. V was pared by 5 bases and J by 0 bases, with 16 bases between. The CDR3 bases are TGTGCCAGCAGCCCCCGATCGGGACACACAACTAATGAAAAACTGTTTTTT. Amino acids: CASSPRSGHTTNEKLFF.

The chain's CDR3 is CASSVGRATEAFF. The CDR3, as DNA: TGTGCCAGCAGCGTAGGCAGGGCCACTGAAGCTTTCTTT. V gene TRBV9 combines with J gene TRBJ1-1, with TRBD1 as a possible D gene (5 bases). This CDR3 has 13 amino acids. Per the germline V gene, CDR1 is SGDLS and CDR2 is YYNGEE. V was clipped by 0 bases and J by 4 bases, with 7 bases between them.

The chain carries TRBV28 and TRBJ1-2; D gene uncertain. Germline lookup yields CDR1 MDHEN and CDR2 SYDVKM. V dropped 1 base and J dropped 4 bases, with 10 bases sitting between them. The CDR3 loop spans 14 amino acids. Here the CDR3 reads CASSLSRKSYGYTF. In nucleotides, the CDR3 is TGTGCCAGCAGTTTATCACGGAAAAGCTATGGCTACACCTTC.

In DNA form, the CDR3 reads TGTGCCAGCACCCCCGCAGCCTACGAGCAGTACTTC. Encoded protein: CASTPAAYEQYF. The rearrangement joins TRBV2 to TRBJ2-7, with D unclear. The length of the CDR3 is 12 residues. Looked up from germline, CDR1 is SNHLY and CDR2 is FYNNEI. Trimming pared 7 bases from V and 2 bases from J, leaving 9 bases between. Looking up the rest from reference TRBV2 and TRBJ2-7 gives the full variable domain: EPEVTQTPSHQVTQMGQEVILRCVPISNHLYFYWYRQILGQKVEFLVSFYNNEISEKSEIFDDQFSVERPDGSNFTLKIRSTKLEDSAMYFCASTPAAYEQYFGPGTRLTVT.

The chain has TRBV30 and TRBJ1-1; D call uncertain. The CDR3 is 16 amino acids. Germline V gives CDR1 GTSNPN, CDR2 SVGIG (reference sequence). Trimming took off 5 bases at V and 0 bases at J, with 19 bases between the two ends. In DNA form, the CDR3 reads TGTGCCTGGTATTACGTGAGTCGTCGGTTGAACACTGAAGCTTTCTTT. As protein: CAWYYVSRRLNTEAFF.

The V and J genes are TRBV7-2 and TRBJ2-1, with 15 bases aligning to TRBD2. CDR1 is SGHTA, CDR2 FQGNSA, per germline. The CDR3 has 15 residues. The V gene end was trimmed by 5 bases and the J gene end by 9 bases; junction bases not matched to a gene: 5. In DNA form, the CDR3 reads TGTGCCAGCAGCGCTAGGGGACTAGCGGGAGGTGAGCAGTTCTTC. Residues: CASSARGLAGGEQFF. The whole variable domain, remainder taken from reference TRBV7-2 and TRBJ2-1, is GAGVSQSPSNKVTEKGKDVELRCDPISGHTALYWYRQSLGQGLEFLIYFQGNSAPDKSGLPSDRFSAERTGGSVSTLTIQRTQQEDSAVYLCASSARGLAGGEQFFGPGTRLTVL.

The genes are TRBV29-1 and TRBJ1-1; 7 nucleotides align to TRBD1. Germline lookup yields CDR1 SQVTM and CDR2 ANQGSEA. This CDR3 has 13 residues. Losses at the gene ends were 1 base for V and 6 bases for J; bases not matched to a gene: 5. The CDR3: CSVEAPGTAEAFF. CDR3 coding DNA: TGCAGCGTTGAAGCCCCGGGGACAGCTGAAGCTTTCTTT.

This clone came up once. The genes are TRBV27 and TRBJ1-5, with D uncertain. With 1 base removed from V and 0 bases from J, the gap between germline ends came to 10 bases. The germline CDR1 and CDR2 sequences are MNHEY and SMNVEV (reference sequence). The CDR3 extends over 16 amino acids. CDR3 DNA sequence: TGTGCCAGCAGTTTATTCTCTGGGAATAGCAATCAGCCCCAGCATTTT. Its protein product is CASSLFSGNSNQPQHF.

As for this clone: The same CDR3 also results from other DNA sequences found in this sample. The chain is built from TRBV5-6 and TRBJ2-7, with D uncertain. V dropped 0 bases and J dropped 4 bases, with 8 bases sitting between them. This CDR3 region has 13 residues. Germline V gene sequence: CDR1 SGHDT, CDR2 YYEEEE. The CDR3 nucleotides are TGTGCCAGCAGCTTGGCTGGGTCTTACGAGCAGTACTTC. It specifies CASSLAGSYEQYF.

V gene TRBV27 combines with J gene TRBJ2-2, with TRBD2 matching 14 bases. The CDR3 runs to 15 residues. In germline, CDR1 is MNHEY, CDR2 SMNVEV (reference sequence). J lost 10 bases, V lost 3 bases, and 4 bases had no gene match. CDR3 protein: CASSFGTSGRSELFF. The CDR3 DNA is TGTGCCAGCAGTTTCGGGACTAGCGGGAGATCGGAGCTGTTTTTT.

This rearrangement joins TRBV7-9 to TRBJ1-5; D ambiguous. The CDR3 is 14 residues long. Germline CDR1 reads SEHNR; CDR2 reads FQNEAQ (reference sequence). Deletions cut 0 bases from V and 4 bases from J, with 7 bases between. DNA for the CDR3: TGTGCCAGCAGCTTAGCGGGGAAAAATCAGCCCCAGCATTTT. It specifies CASSLAGKNQPQHF.

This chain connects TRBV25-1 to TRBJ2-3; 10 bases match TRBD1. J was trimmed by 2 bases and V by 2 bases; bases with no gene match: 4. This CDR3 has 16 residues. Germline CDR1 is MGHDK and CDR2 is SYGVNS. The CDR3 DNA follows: TGTGCCAGCAGTGAACCCGGGACAGGGGACACAGATACGCAGTATTTT. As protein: CASSEPGTGDTDTQYF.

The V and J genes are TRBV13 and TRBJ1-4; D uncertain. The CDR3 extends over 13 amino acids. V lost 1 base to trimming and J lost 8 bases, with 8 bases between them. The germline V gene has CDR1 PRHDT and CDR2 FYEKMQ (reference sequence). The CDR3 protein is CASSLESGEKLFF. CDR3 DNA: TGTGCCAGCAGCTTAGAGTCCGGGGAAAAACTGTTTTTT.

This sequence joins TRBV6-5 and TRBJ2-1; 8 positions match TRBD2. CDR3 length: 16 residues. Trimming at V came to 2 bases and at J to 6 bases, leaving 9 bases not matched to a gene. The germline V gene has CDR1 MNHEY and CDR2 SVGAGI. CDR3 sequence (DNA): TGTGCCAGCAGTTACCTCTGGAGCGGGAGCTCCAATGAGCAGTTCTTC. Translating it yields CASSYLWSGSSNEQFF.